The next 15 T cell receptor beta chains were all read from a single sample in a study of blood T cells in healthy people across ages. Together with a sample-barcoded 5' primer, a J-beta primer mix was included in a second PCR lasting 7 to 11 cycles. TCRdb independently ran MiXCR on the 5' RACE reads; one entry per CDR3 protein. Of approximately 810,000 distinct CDR3 sequences detected, about 34% appear once; the ten largest clones hold 13%. Sequencing was done on a sample of blood. These receptors all come from a man younger than 30 in good health.

The chain links TRBV15 to TRBJ1-1; D unresolved. V was pared by 7 bases and J by 0 bases, with 21 bases between. Looked up from germline, CDR1 is LNHNV and CDR2 is YYDKDF (reference sequence). The length of the CDR3 is 17 residues. The CDR3 nucleotides read TGTGCCACCAACCAAGACTCCTTCGGCGTACTGAACACTGAAGCTTTCTTT. The encoded protein is CATNQDSFGVLNTEAFF. Using reference TRBV15 and TRBJ1-1 for the parts outside the CDR3, the full variable domain is DAMVIQNPRYQVTQFGKPVTLSCSQTLNHNVMYWYQQKSSQAPKLLFHYYDKDFNNEADTPDNFQSRRPNTSFCFLDIRSPGLGDTAMYLCATNQDSFGVLNTEAFFGQGTRLTVV.

This clonotype was counted at least ten times. This chain links TRBV12-3 or TRBV12-4 with TRBJ2-1; D is possibly TRBD1 or TRBD2 (5 bases each). Trimming removed 5 bases at V and 0 bases at J, with 14 bases between. The CDR3 is 16 amino acids. CDR3 sequence reads: CASSTRDVSSYNEQFF. CDR3 bases: TGTGCCAGCAGTACCCGGGACGTAAGCTCCTACAATGAGCAGTTCTTC.

V and J are TRBV29-1 and TRBJ2-3, with 8 bases fitting TRBD1. The length of the CDR3 is 13 residues. Germline V gene lookup returns CDR1 SQVTM and CDR2 ANQGSEA. J lost 2 bases, V lost 4 bases, and 2 bases had no gene match. This CDR3 is CSVGGQVTDTQYF. Written as DNA, the CDR3 is TGCAGCGTTGGGGGACAGGTCACAGATACGCAGTATTTT.

V and J are TRBV7-9 and TRBJ1-1; D is undetermined. CDR1 and CDR2 (germline): SEHNR, FQNEAQ (reference sequence). V was cut by 1 base and J by 0 bases, with 12 bases left in between. This CDR3 has 16 residues. Here the CDR3 reads CASSLGGFDLNTEAFF. Here the CDR3 DNA reads TGTGCCAGCAGCTTAGGAGGATTTGATCTGAACACTGAAGCTTTCTTT.

On this clonotype itself: Possible read error: a much larger clone is one base away. The rearrangement joins TRBV14 to TRBJ2-3; D might be TRBD1 (6 bases). Germline V gives CDR1 SGHDN, CDR2 FVKESK. The CDR3 loop spans 13 amino acids. The CDR3 protein is CASSQVDYSGAHF. CDR3 nucleotide sequence: TGTGCCAGCAGCCAAGTTGACTACTCAGGGGCGCATTTT.

This clonotype was counted ten times or more. This chain uses TRBV4-3 with TRBJ2-7; TRBD1 aligns across 9 bases. V dropped 0 bases and J dropped 2; count of bases not matched to a gene: 5. This CDR3 region has 16 residues. Germline V gives CDR1 LGHNA, CDR2 YSLEER. CDR3 sequence (DNA): TGCGCCAGCAGCCAAGATCGGGGGACAGGGCCCTACGAGCAGTACTTC. This gives the protein CASSQDRGTGPYEQYF.

The chain links TRBV28 to TRBJ2-3; 8 bases are shared with TRBD1. Germline V gives CDR1 MDHEN, CDR2 SYDVKM. V trimming: 6 bases; J trimming: 0 bases; junction bases outside the gene matches: 5. The CDR3 covers 15 residues. This CDR3 reads CASRSRGRSTDTQYF. DNA of the CDR3: TGTGCCAGCAGGTCCAGGGGGCGCAGCACAGATACGCAGTATTTT.

The genes are TRBV20-1 and TRBJ1-1, with a weak D call TRBD1 (5 bases). CDR3 length: 15 amino acids. Germline CDR1 DFQATT, CDR2 SNEGSKA (reference sequence). The V end was cut by 0 bases, the J end by 5 bases, with 16 bases between. CDR3 nucleotide sequence: TGCAGTGCTAGAGATGGTAGCAGGGTTAGTACTGAAGCTTTCTTT. The encoded protein is CSARDGSRVSTEAFF.

The chain has TRBV28 and TRBJ1-2; D call uncertain. The V and J ends lost 6 bases and 1 base respectively, with 15 bases between them. The CDR3 sequence is 15 residues long. Germline values: CDR1 MDHEN, CDR2 SYDVKM. The CDR3 DNA is TGTGCCAGCAGGCGGGGTGCGACCAATAACTATGGCTACACCTTC. This sequence encodes CASRRGATNNYGYTF.

V and J are TRBV4-1 and TRBJ2-2, with D tentatively TRBD2 (5 bases). The CDR3 is 15 residues long. Germline CDR1 is MGHRA and CDR2 is YSYEKL. The V gene lost 1 base and the J gene lost 1 base, with 7 bases spanning the gap. The CDR3 loop reads CASSQVGLNTGELFF. The CDR3 nucleotides are TGCGCCAGCAGCCAAGTCGGACTGAACACCGGGGAGCTGTTTTTT.

The chain uses TRBV9 and TRBJ2-3; 14 positions match TRBD2. Looked up from germline, CDR1 is SGDLS and CDR2 is YYNGEE. V gave up 4 bases and J gave up 4 bases; unmatched junction bases: 5. This CDR3 region has 16 residues. The CDR3, as DNA: TGTGCCAGCAGCCTGGGACTAGCGGGGGTTGCAGATACGCAGTATTTT. It codes for CASSLGLAGVADTQYF.

There are a few counts of this clonotype. The chain recombines TRBV4-1 with TRBJ1-5; no firm D call. This CDR3 spans 15 amino acids. The V gene's germline CDR1 is MGHRA and CDR2 YSYEKL. Trimming left V 0 bases short and J 1 base short, with 7 bases between. As DNA, the CDR3 is TGCGCCAGCAGCCAAGAGCCCCTCAGCAATCAGCCCCAGCATTTT. This codes for CASSQEPLSNQPQHF.

The chain uses TRBV29-1 and TRBJ1-2; D may be TRBD1 (6 bases). Germline values: CDR1 SQVTM, CDR2 ANQGSEA. Trimming pared 6 bases from V and 7 bases from J, leaving 21 bases between. This CDR3 contains 14 residues. The CDR3, as DNA: TGCAGCGTCGCTCCGGGGCAGGGGACCCGTGGCTACACCTTC. Protein: CSVAPGQGTRGYTF.

The rearrangement uses TRBV4-1 and TRBJ2-5; D may match TRBD1 or TRBD2 (5 bases each). There are 16 residues in the CDR3. Trimming stripped 0 bases from V and 5 bases from J, with 16 bases between. CDR1 is MGHRA, CDR2 YSYEKL, per germline. Here the CDR3 reads CASSQDGWGIVETQYF. CDR3 nucleotides: TGCGCCAGCAGCCAAGATGGGTGGGGGATCGTGGAGACCCAGTACTTC.

This chain connects TRBV9 to TRBJ1-4; D remains unclear. V lost 4 bases and J 6 bases, leaving 7 bases between the germline ends. Per germline, CDR1 SGDLS and CDR2 YYNGEE. The CDR3 has 12 residues. The CDR3 nucleotides are TGTGCCAGCAGCCTTACTGATGAAAAACTGTTTTTT. Translating it yields CASSLTDEKLFF.